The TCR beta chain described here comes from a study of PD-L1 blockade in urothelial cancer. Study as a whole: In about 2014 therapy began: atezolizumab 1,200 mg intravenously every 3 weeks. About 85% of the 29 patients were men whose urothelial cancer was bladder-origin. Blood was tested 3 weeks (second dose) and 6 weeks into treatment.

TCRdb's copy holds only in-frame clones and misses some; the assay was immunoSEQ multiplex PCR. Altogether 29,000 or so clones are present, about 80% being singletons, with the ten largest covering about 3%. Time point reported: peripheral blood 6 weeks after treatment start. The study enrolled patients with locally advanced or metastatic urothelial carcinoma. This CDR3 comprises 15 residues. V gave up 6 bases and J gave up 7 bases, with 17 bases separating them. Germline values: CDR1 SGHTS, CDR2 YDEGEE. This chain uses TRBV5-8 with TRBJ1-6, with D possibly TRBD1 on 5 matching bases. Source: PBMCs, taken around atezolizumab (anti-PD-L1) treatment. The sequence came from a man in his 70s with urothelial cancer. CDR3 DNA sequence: TGTGCCAGCATTGACAGCTCCCTCGGAAATTCACCCCTCCACTTT. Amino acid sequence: CASIDSSLGNSPLHF.